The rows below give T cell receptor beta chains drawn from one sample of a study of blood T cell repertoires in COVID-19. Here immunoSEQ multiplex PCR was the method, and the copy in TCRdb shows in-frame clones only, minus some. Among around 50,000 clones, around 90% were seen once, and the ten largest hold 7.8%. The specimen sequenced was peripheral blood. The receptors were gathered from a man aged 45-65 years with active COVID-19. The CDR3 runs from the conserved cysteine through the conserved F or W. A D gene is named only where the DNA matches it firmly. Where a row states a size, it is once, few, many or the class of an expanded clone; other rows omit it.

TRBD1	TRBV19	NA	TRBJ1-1	TGTGCCAGTAGGGAGGACAGGCCAAACACTGAAGCTTTCTTT	CASREDRPNTEAFF
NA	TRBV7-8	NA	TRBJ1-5	TGTGCCAGCAGCTTCGGCAGGGGAAGCAATCAGCCCCAGCATTTT	CASSFGRGSNQPQHF
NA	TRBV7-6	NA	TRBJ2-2	TGTGCCAGCAGCTTACACCAACTAATTTCGAACACCGGGGAGCTGTTTTTT	CASSLHQLISNTGELFF
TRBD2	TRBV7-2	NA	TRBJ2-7	TGTGCCAGCAGCTTAAGTAGTGGGAGGGAATGGGAGCAGTACTTC	CASSLSSGREWEQYF
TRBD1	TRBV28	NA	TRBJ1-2	TGTGCCAGCCCCGAGGACAGGGAGATTCATGGCTACACCTTC	CASPEDREIHGYTF
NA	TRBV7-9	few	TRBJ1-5	TGTGCCAGCAGCATAGGGACATTCGATCAGCCCCAGCATTTT	CASSIGTFDQPQHF
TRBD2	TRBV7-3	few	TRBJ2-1	TGTGCCAGCAGCGCCACGGGGGGGAGCGACAATGAGCAGTTCTTC	CASSATGGSDNEQFF
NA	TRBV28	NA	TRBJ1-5	TGTGCCAGCAGCCTCCTAAGCAATCAGCCCCAGCATTTT	CASSLLSNQPQHF
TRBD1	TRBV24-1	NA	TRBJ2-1	TGTGCCACCAGTGAGGACAGGGCTCTTTCCATTTTCTCCTACAATGAGCAGTTCTTC	CATSEDRALSIFSYNEQFF
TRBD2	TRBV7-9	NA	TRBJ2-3	TGTGCCAGCAGCACTAGGGGTGCGGGAGCCCGGGGAGATACGCAGTATTTT	CASSTRGAGARGDTQYF
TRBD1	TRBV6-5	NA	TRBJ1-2	TGTGCCAGCAGTTACCTACTACAGGGGGGCTATGGCTACACCTTC	CASSYLLQGGYGYTF
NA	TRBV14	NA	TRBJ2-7	TGTGCCAGCAGCCAACAGATTCGCTACGAGCAGTACTTC	CASSQQIRYEQYF
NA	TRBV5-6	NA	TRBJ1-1	TGTGCCAGCAGCTGGGGGGGAGCGCCAGCGAACACTGAAGCTTTCTTT	CASSWGGAPANTEAFF
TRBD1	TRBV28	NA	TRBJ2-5	TGTGCCAGCAGTTCTCGGACAGGGACAGGAGAGACCCAGTACTTC	CASSSRTGTGETQYF
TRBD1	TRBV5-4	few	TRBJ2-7	TGTGCCAGCAGCTTATCTCGACAGGGGGCTGACGAGCAGTACTTC	CASSLSRQGADEQYF